This TCR beta chain was retrieved from a study of blood T cells in healthy people across ages. The donors, all healthy, were Caucasians living in Russia, aged roughly 6 to 100. V gave up 5 bases and J gave up 8 bases; unmatched junction bases: 5. There are 14 residues in the CDR3. The germline V gene has CDR1 SGDLS and CDR2 YYNGEE. It was with a sample-barcoded 5' primer and a J-beta primer mix that a second PCR of roughly 6 to 11 cycles was run. TCRdb passed the 5' RACE reads through MiXCR, listing each CDR3 protein once. The sample shows about 720,000 distinct CDR3 sequences, more than 20% of them seen only once. A further study also used this sample, focusing on T cells of mothers and their children.

The chain is built from TRBV9 and TRBJ2-1; 12 bases fit TRBD1. Sequencing was done on a sample of blood. The receptor's source is a boy between 10 and 17 years old in good health. CDR3 in DNA: TGTGCCAGCAGGACCGGGACAGGGGGCTATGAGCAGTTCTTC. Translation gives CASRTGTGGYEQFF.